This T cell receptor beta chain was captured in a study of control samples from healthy donors and cancer patients. This clone has a handful of counts. Sequencing used immunoSEQ multiplex PCR; TCRdb keeps in-frame clones, though not all of them. The sample yields roughly 100,000 clones, 92% seen once. Germline CDR1 reads MGHRA; CDR2 reads YSYEKL. Trimming took 2 bases from V and 0 from J; bases not matched to a gene: 3. The CDR3 loop spans 15 amino acids. V and J are TRBV4-1 and TRBJ2-7; 8 bases line up with TRBD2. Input material: blood. This TCR was recovered from a human donor in good health. The donor label of this sample is uncertain. The CDR3 region is CASSQLAGLSYEQYF. As DNA, the CDR3 is TGCGCCAGCAGCCAACTAGCGGGCCTCTCCTACGAGCAGTACTTC.